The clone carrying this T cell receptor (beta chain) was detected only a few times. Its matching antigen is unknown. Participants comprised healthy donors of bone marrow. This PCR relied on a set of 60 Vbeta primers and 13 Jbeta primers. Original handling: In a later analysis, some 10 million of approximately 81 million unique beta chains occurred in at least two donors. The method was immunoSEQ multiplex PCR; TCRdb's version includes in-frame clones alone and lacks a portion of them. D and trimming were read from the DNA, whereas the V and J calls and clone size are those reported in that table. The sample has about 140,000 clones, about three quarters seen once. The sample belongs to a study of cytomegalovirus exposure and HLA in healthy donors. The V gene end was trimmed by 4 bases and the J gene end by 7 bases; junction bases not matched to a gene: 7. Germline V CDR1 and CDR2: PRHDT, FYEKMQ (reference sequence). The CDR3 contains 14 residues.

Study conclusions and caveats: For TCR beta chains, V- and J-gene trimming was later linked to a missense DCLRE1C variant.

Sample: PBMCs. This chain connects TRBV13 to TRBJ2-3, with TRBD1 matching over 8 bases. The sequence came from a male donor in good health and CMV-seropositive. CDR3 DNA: TGTGCCAGCAGCTCTCCGGGACAGGATTATACGCAGTATTTT. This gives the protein CASSSPGQDYTQYF.